The rows below give T cell receptor beta chains drawn from one sample of a study of cytomegalovirus exposure and HLA in healthy donors. Produced via immunoSEQ multiplex PCR; TCRdb's table is partial and in-frame only. The sample contains approximately 100,000 clones, 80% to 95% of which appear only once. The specimen was PBMCs. The receptors come from a woman aged 30 to 39 in good health and CMV-seropositive. CDR3s include the opening cysteine and the closing phenylalanine or tryptophan. A D gene is named only where the DNA matches it firmly. Size is stated for part of the rows, as once, few or many counts, or as a class when the clone is expanded.

abundance,d_gene,j_gene,v_gene,CDR3aa,CDR3nt
NA,NA,TRBJ1-1,TRBV6-6,CASSPVTEAFF,TGTGCCAGTTCCCCCGTCACTGAAGCTTTCTTT
NA,TRBD1,TRBJ2-2,TRBV4-2,CASSPTGASNTGELFF,TGTGCCAGCAGCCCCACAGGGGCGTCGAACACCGGGGAGCTGTTTTTT
NA,TRBD2,TRBJ2-2,TRBV6-5,CASSPGTSRFGELFF,TGTGCCAGCAGTCCCGGGACTAGCAGGTTCGGGGAGCTGTTTTTT
NA,NA,TRBJ1-1,TRBV2,CASTKGSTGEAFF,TGTGCCAGCACCAAGGGGTCAACAGGGGAAGCTTTCTTT
once,TRBD2,TRBJ2-2,TRBV5-1,CASSLDSGRALTGELFF,TGCGCCAGCAGCTTGGATAGCGGGAGGGCCCTCACCGGGGAGCTGTTTTTT
NA,TRBD1,TRBJ1-1,TRBV10-2,CASSEPGQGNTEAFF,TGCGCCAGCAGTGAGCCGGGACAGGGGAACACTGAAGCTTTCTTT
NA,NA,TRBJ1-1,TRBV5-1,CASSLGVTEAFF,TGCGCCAGCAGCTTAGGGGTAACTGAAGCTTTCTTT
NA,NA,TRBJ1-3,TRBV18,CASSPIDSSGNTIYF,TGTGCCAGCTCACCAATTGACTCCTCTGGAAACACCATATATTTT
NA,TRBD1,TRBJ1-1,TRBV15,CATSRRQGLNTEAFF,TGTGCCACCAGCAGAAGACAGGGATTGAACACTGAAGCTTTCTTT
NA,NA,TRBJ2-7,TRBV6-5,CASSYAHYYEQYF,TGTGCCAGCAGTTACGCCCACTACTACGAGCAGTACTTC
NA,TRBD2,TRBJ2-3,TRBV4-2,CASSHRAGGGITASTDTQYF,TGTGCCAGCAGCCACCGTGCGGGAGGGGGGATAACTGCTAGCACAGATACGCAGTATTTT
few,TRBD2,TRBJ2-1,TRBV19,CASSMGGLINEQFF,TGTGCCAGTAGTATGGGAGGGTTGATCAATGAGCAGTTCTTC
medium-sized,TRBD2,TRBJ2-3,TRBV10-3,CAISDIAGVRPDTQYF,TGTGCCATCAGTGACATAGCGGGAGTTCGTCCAGATACGCAGTATTTT
NA,TRBD1,TRBJ2-7,TRBV7-6,CASSLLPDRGGDYEQYF,TGTGCCAGCAGCTTACTACCAGACAGGGGCGGCGACTACGAGCAGTACTTC
NA,NA,TRBJ1-2,TRBV28,CASRSAEGRALGGYTF,TGTGCCAGCAGATCGGCGGAGGGGAGGGCGCTCGGGGGCTACACCTTC
NA,NA,TRBJ1-1,TRBV30,CAWSVSGDTEAFF,TGTGCCTGGAGTGTATCGGGGGACACTGAAGCTTTCTTT
NA,NA,TRBJ1-1,TRBV7-2,CASSLDGLRVNTEAFF,TGTGCCAGCAGCTTAGATGGACTCCGGGTGAACACTGAAGCTTTCTTT
NA,NA,TRBJ2-7,TRBV27,CASSLDCEDNHLDDEQYF,TGTGCCAGCAGTTTAGATTGCGAAGACAACCACTTGGATGATGAGCAGTACTTC
NA,NA,TRBJ2-1,TRBV28,CASSSLEGKHNEQFF,TGTGCCAGCAGTTCCCTGGAGGGTAAACACAATGAGCAGTTCTTC
once,NA,TRBJ1-5,TRBV19,CASSLDGDYNQPQHF,TGTGCCAGTAGTTTGGACGGAGACTACAATCAGCCCCAGCATTTT
NA,NA,TRBJ1-5,TRBV7-2,CASSPDRLQPQHF,TGTGCCAGCAGCCCTGACAGACTTCAGCCCCAGCATTTT
NA,TRBD1,TRBJ1-1,TRBV11-2,CASSLYGQGRAEAFF,TGTGCCAGCAGCTTGTACGGACAGGGAAGGGCAGAAGCTTTCTTT
NA,TRBD2,TRBJ2-1,TRBV7-9,CASSLLAGESYNEQFF,TGTGCCAGCAGCTTATTAGCGGGAGAATCCTACAATGAGCAGTTCTTC
NA,NA,TRBJ1-1,TRBV30,CAWSATPTTGGNTEAFF,TGTGCCTGGAGTGCTACCCCAACTACAGGTGGGAACACTGAAGCTTTCTTT
few,TRBD1,TRBJ1-5,TRBV30,CAFKPGQGDQPQHF,TGTGCCTTCAAGCCGGGACAGGGGGATCAGCCCCAGCATTTT
NA,NA,TRBJ2-5,TRBV13,CASSPQASEYQETQYF,TGTGCCAGCAGCCCCCAGGCGAGTGAGTACCAAGAGACCCAGTACTTC
NA,NA,TRBJ2-7,TRBV6-6,CASLGGPGQSYYEQYF,TGTGCCAGCTTAGGGGGTCCCGGACAGTCATACTACGAGCAGTACTTC
NA,TRBD2,TRBJ2-1,TRBV10-3,CAISESVGGRSEQFF,TGTGCCATCAGTGAGTCGGTCGGCGGGAGGAGTGAGCAGTTCTTC
NA,NA,TRBJ1-4,TRBV4-3,CASSQTNRRSNEKLFF,TGCGCCAGCAGCCAAACAAACAGGAGATCCAATGAAAAACTGTTTTTT
NA,NA,TRBJ2-1,TRBV9,CASSLSEYSDEQFF,TGTGCCAGCAGCCTGTCAGAGTACAGTGATGAGCAGTTCTTC
NA,TRBD2,TRBJ2-3,TRBV30,CAWSVPGGGTDTQYF,TGTGCCTGGAGTGTTCCGGGGGGGGGCACAGATACGCAGTATTTT
NA,TRBD2,TRBJ2-7,TRBV10-3,CAISSGSNYEQYF,TGTGCCATCAGTAGCGGGAGCAACTACGAGCAGTACTTC
NA,NA,TRBJ2-4,TRBV29-1,CSALLPRDITYF,TGCAGCGCCCTCCTACCCCGGGACATCACGTACTTC
NA,NA,TRBJ1-2,TRBV25-1,CASSEPPGEGGYTF,TGTGCCAGCAGTGAACCACCGGGAGAAGGCGGCTACACCTTC
NA,NA,TRBJ1-2,TRBV4-1,CASSQVSGFDSYGYTF,TGCGCCAGCAGCCAAGTATCCGGGTTTGATAGCTATGGCTACACCTTC
once,NA,TRBJ2-7,TRBV5-1,CASSLATGPDYEQYF,TGCGCCAGCAGCTTGGCGACAGGACCGGACTACGAGCAGTACTTC
NA,TRBD2,TRBJ2-3,TRBV9,CASSVAGGPPSTDTQYF,TGTGCCAGCAGCGTAGCGGGAGGGCCTCCGAGCACAGATACGCAGTATTTT
NA,NA,TRBJ2-1,TRBV27,CASSPIVGSVHNEQFF,TGTGCCAGCAGTCCCATTGTCGGGAGCGTCCACAATGAGCAGTTCTTC
NA,TRBD1,TRBJ2-3,TRBV7-2,CASSSTGVGTDTQYF,TGTGCCAGCAGTTCGACAGGGGTTGGCACAGATACGCAGTATTTT
NA,NA,TRBJ1-1,TRBV28,CASSFFTTGTEAFF,TGTGCCAGCAGTTTTTTTACCACGGGGACTGAAGCTTTCTTT